Presented here are 8 T cell receptor beta chains from one specimen sequenced in a study of OX40 agonist ivuxolimab in advanced cancers. Sequenced by immunoSEQ multiplex PCR; TCRdb stores in-frame clones only, minus some. The top ten clones hold 0.42% of a sample with roughly 70,000 clones, 82% of them seen once. This specimen consisted of CD4+ or CD8+ T cells sorted from blood, obtained in a trial of the OX40 agonist ivuxolimab. These receptors all come from an adult with an advanced solid tumor such as melanoma, head and neck, liver or kidney cancer.

This sequence joins TRBV5-6 and TRBJ1-1; 7 bases agree with TRBD1. The CDR3 sequence is 15 residues long. The germline V gene encodes CDR1 SGHDT and CDR2 YYEEEE. V shed 4 bases and J 3 bases; nucleotides not matched to a gene: 9. In nucleotides, the CDR3 is TGTGCCAGCAGCCGATTGACAGGGAGGTACACTGAAGCTTTCTTT. Translating it yields CASSRLTGRYTEAFF. Complete variable domain (other parts from reference TRBV5-6 and TRBJ1-1): DAGVTQSPTHLIKTRGQQVTLRCSPKSGHDTVSWYQQALGQGPQFIFQYYEEEERQRGNFPDRFSGHQFPNYSSELNVNALLLGDSALYLCASSRLTGRYTEAFFGQGTRLTVV.

This chain joins TRBV9 and TRBJ2-3; TRBD2 agrees at 7 bases. Germline loops: CDR1 SGDLS, CDR2 YYNGEE. The CDR3 loop spans 16 amino acids. Trimming at V came to 3 bases and at J to 7 bases, leaving 14 bases not matched to a gene. The CDR3: CASSAPLQAGLNTQYF. The CDR3 nucleotides read TGTGCCAGCAGCGCCCCTCTTCAAGCGGGACTCAATACGCAGTATTTT.

The chain joins TRBV28 to TRBJ2-7; D may correspond to TRBD1 or TRBD2 (5 bases each). V lost 1 base and J 2 bases, leaving 9 bases between the germline ends. The germline CDR1 and CDR2 sequences are MDHEN and SYDVKM. This CDR3 contains 14 residues. CDR3: CASSLSRGPYEQYF. DNA for the CDR3: TGTGCCAGCAGTTTATCAAGGGGACCCTACGAGCAGTACTTC.

CDR3 region: CASSFPGTEQYF. The CDR3 DNA is TGCGCCAGCAGCTTCCCAGGGACGGAGCAGTACTTC. The chain couples TRBV5-1 to TRBJ2-7, with D perhaps given as TRBD1 or TRBD2 (5 bases each). Germline-derived CDR1 and CDR2 are SGHRS and YFSETQ. With 2 bases removed from V and 7 bases from J, the gap between germline ends came to 10 bases. The CDR3 length is 12 residues.

This rearrangement joins TRBV28 to TRBJ1-2; unclear D gene. CDR1 and CDR2 from the germline V gene are MDHEN and SYDVKM. V lost 3 bases and J lost 7, with 9 bases in between. This CDR3 spans 12 amino acids. CDR3 loop: CASSLVRVGYTF. The CDR3 DNA reads TGTGCCAGCAGTTTGGTGCGGGTTGGCTACACCTTC.

The sample holds a few counts of this clone. V gene TRBV4-1 combines with J gene TRBJ2-5; D gene unclear. The CDR3 is made up of 13 amino acids. Trimming took 6 bases from V and 5 from J, leaving 13 bases between them. Germline lookup yields CDR1 MGHRA and CDR2 YSYEKL. CDR3 nucleotides: TGCGCCAGCAGACCTGAGGTCCAGGAGACCCAGTACTTC. Its protein product is CASRPEVQETQYF.

The J gene is TRBJ2-5, the V gene TRBV10-3, with TRBD1 matching over 7 bases. CDR1 is ENHRY and CDR2 is SYGVKD in the germline V gene. This CDR3 contains 15 residues. J lost 0 bases, V lost 1 base, and 2 bases had no gene match. In DNA, the CDR3 is TGTGCCATCAGTGAGTTGACAGGGAACCAAGAGACCCAGTACTTC. Protein: CAISELTGNQETQYF.

The chain combines TRBV30 with TRBJ2-5; D may be TRBD1 (6 bases). Per the germline V gene, CDR1 is GTSNPN and CDR2 is SVGIG (reference sequence). Trimming pared 3 bases from V and 5 bases from J, leaving 16 bases between. The CDR3 is 14 residues long. The CDR3 nucleotides read TGTGCCTGGAGACAGGGCAACGTCCGCGAGACCCAGTACTTC. This sequence encodes CAWRQGNVRETQYF.